Described below is a single T cell receptor beta chain sequence and its context. Antigen specificity is unknown. Germline V gives CDR1 MDHEN, CDR2 SYDVKM. V lost 3 bases, J lost 4 bases, and 12 bases lay in between. The CDR3 is 14 residues long. Produced via immunoSEQ multiplex PCR; TCRdb's table is partial and in-frame only. The sample records about 1.1 million clones, around 78% being singletons. The sample originates from a study of shared clonotypes between healthy human individuals. General study findings and limits: Estimated richness was generally greater in naive than memory subsets.

The sequenced sample was memory CD4+ T cells from PBMCs. As for subset: CD45RA-negative fraction. The source is a man younger than 30 in good health. Some clones in this sample may be carry-over from other donors' samples. The genes are TRBV28 and TRBJ1-2; D is perhaps TRBD1 (6 bases). CDR3 amino acids: CASSLWQGTYGYTF. CDR3 coding DNA: TGTGCCAGCAGTTTGTGGCAGGGGACCTATGGCTACACCTTC.